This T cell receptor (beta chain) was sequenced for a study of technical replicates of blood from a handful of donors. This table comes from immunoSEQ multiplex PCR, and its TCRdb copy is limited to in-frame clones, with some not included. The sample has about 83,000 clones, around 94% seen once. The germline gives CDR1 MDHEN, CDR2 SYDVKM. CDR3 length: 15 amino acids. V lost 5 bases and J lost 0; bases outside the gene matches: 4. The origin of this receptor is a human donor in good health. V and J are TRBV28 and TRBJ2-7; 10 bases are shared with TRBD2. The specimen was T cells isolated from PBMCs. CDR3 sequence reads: CASSRTSGTSYEQYF. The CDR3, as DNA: TGTGCCAGCAGTAGAACTAGCGGGACCTCCTACGAGCAGTACTTC.